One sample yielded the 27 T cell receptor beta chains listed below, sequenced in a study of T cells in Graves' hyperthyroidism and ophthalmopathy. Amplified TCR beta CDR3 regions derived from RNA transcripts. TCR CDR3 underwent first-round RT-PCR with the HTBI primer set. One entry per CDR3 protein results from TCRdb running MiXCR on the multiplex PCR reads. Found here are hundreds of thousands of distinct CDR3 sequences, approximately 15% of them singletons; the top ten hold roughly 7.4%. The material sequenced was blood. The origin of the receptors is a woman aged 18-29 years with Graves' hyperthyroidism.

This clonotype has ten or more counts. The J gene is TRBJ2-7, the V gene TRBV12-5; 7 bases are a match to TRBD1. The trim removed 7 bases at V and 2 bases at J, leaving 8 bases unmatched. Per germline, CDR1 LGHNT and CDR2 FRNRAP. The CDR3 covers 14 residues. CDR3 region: CASAETGVPYEQYF. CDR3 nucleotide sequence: TGTGCTAGTGCCGAAACAGGGGTACCCTACGAGCAGTACTTC.

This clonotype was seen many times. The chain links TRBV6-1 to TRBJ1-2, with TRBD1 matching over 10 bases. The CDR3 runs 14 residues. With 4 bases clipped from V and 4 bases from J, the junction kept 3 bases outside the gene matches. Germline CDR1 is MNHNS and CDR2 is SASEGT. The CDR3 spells CASSGQGAGYGYTF. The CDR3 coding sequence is TGTGCCAGCAGTGGACAGGGGGCAGGCTATGGCTACACCTTC.

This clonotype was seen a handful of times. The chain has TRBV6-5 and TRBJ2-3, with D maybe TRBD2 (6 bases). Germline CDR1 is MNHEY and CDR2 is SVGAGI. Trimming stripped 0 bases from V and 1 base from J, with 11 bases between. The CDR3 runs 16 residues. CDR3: CASSYSKGGGTDTQYF. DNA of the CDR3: TGTGCCAGCAGTTACTCGAAGGGAGGAGGCACAGATACGCAGTATTTT.

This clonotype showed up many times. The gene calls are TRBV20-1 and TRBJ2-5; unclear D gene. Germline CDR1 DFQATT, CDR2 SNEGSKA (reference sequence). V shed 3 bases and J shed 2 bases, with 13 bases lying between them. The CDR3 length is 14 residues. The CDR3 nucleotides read TGCAGTGCTAGTAGTCCGAGCGTGCAAGAGACCCAGTACTTC. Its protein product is CSASSPSVQETQYF.

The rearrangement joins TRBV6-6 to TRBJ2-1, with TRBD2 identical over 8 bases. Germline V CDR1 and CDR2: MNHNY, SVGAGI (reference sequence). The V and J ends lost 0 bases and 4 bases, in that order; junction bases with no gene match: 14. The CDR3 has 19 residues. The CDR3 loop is CASSYSMAPGAGGYNEQFF. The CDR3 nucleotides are TGTGCCAGCAGTTACTCGATGGCCCCAGGGGCGGGAGGATACAATGAGCAGTTCTTC.

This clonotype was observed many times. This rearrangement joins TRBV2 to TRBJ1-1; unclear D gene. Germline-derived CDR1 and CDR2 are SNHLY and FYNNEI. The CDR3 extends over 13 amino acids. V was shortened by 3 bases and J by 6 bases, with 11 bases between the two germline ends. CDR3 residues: CASSDRSASEAFF. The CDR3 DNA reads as TGTGCCAGCAGTGATCGTTCAGCCTCTGAAGCTTTCTTT.

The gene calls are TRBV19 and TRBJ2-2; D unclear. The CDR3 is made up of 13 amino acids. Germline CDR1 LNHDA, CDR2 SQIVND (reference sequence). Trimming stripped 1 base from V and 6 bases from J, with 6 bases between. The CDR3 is CASSIAGAGELFF. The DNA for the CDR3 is TGTGCCAGTAGTATAGCTGGAGCCGGGGAGCTGTTTTTT.

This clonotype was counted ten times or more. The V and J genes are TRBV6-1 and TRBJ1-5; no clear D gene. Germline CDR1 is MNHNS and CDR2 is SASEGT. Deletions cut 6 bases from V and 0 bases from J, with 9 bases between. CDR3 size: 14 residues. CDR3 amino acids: CASSRHYSNQPQHF. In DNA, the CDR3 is TGTGCCAGCAGCAGACATTATAGCAATCAGCCCCAGCATTTT.

CDR3 sequence: CASSSFSMNTEAFF. The CDR3 nucleotides read TGCGCCAGCAGCTCATTCAGCATGAACACTGAAGCTTTCTTT. The chain is built from TRBV5-1 and TRBJ1-1; D remains unclear. Trimming removed 3 bases at V and 0 bases at J, with 9 bases between. CDR1 and CDR2 (germline): SGHRS, YFSETQ. The CDR3 is 14 amino acids.

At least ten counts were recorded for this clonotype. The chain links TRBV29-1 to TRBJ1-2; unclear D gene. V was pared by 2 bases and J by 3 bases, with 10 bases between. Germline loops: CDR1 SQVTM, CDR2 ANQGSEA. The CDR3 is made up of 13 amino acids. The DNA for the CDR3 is TGCAGCGTTGAAACCGGATGGGACTATGGCTACACCTTC. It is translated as CSVETGWDYGYTF.

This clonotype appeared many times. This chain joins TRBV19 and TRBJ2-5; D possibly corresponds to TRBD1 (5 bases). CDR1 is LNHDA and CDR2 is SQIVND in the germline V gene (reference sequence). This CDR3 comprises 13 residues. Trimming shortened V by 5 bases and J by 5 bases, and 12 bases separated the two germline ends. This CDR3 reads CASSSGLGETQYF. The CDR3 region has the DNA TGTGCCAGTAGTTCAGGGCTAGGGGAGACCCAGTACTTC.

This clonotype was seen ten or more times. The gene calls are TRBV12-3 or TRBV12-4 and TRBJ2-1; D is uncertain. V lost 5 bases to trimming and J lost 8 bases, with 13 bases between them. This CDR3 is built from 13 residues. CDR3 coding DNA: TGTGCCAGCAGTCCCCCTAACCGCGATGAGCAGTTCTTC. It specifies CASSPPNRDEQFF.

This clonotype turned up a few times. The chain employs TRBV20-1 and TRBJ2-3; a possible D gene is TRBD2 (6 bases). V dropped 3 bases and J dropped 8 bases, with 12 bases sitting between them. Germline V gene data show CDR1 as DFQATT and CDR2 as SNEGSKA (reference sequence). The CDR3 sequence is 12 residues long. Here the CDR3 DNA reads TGCAGTGCTAGCGGGGGACCTGGTACGCAGTATTTT. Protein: CSASGGPGTQYF.

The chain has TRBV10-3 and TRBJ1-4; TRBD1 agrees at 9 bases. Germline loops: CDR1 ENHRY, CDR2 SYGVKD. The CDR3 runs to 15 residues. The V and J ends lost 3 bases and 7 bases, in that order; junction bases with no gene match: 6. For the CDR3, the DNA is TGTGCCATCAGTGATGGGGACAGGGAGGGTGAAAAACTGTTTTTT. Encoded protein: CAISDGDREGEKLFF.

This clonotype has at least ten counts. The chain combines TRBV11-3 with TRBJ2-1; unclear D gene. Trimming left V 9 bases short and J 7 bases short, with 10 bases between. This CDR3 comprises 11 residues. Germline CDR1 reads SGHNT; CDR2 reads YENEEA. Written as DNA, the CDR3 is TGTGCCAGTTCCCCCGCGAATGAGCAGTTCTTC. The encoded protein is CASSPANEQFF. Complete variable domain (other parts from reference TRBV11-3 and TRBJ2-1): EAGVVQSPRYKIIEKKQPVAFWCNPISGHNTLYWYLQNLGQGPELLIRYENEEAVDDSQLPKDRFSAERLKGVDSTLKIQPAELGDSAVYLCASSPANEQFFGPGTRLTVL.

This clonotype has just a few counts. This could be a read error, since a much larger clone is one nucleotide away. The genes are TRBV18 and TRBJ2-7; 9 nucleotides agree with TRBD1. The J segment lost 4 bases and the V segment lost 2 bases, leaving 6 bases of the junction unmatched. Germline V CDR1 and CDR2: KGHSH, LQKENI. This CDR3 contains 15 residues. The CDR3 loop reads CASSPAQGAIYEQYF. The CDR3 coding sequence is TGTGCCAGCTCACCAGCACAGGGGGCCATTTACGAGCAGTACTTC. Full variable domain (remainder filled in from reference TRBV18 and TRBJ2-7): NAGVMQNPRHLVRRRGQEARLRCSPMKGHSHVYWYRQLPEEGLKFMVYLQKENIIDESGMPKERFSAEFPKEGPSILRIQQVVRGDSAAYFCASSPAQGAIYEQYFGPGTRLTVT.

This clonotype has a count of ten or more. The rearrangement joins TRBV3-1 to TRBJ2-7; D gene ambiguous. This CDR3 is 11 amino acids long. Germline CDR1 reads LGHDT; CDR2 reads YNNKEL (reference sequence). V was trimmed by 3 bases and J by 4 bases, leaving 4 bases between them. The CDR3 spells CASSHTYEQYF. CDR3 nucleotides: TGTGCCAGCAGCCATACGTACGAGCAGTACTTC.

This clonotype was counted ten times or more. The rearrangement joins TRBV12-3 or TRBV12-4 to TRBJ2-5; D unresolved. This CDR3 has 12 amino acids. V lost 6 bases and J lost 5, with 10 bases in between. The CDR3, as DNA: TGTGCCAGCAGGTCGGCGTGGGAGACCCAGTACTTC. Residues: CASRSAWETQYF.

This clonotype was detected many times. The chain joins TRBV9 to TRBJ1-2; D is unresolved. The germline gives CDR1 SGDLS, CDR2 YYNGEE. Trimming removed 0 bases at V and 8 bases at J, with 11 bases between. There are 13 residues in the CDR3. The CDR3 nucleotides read TGTGCCAGCAGCGTAGGCCCAGGCTGGGGCTACACCTTC. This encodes CASSVGPGWGYTF.

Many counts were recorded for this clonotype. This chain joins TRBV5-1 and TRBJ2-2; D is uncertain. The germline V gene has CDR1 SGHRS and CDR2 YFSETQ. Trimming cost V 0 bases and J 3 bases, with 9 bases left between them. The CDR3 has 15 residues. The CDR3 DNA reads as TGCGCCAGCAGCTTGGTGGTATTGGACACCGGGGAGCTGTTTTTT. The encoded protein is CASSLVVLDTGELFF.

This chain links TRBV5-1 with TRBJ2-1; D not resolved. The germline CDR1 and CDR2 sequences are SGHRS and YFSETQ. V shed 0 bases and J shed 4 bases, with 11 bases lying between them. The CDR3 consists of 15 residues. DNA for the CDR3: TGCGCCAGCAGCTTGGGCCCAGAGACGTACAATGAGCAGTTCTTC. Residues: CASSLGPETYNEQFF. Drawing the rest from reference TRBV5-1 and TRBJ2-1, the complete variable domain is KAGVTQTPRYLIKTRGQQVTLSCSPISGHRSVSWYQQTPGQGLQFLFEYFSETQRNKGNFPGRFSGRQFSNSRSEMNVSTLELGDSALYLCASSLGPETYNEQFFGPGTRLTVL.

This CDR3 reads CASRETSGYNEQFF. CDR3 sequence (DNA): TGTGCCAGCAGAGAAACTAGCGGATACAATGAGCAGTTCTTC. V and J are TRBV25-1 and TRBJ2-1; 8 bases match TRBD2. The V gene's germline CDR1 is MGHDK and CDR2 SYGVNS. The CDR3 extends over 14 amino acids. Trimming at V came to 6 bases and at J to 4 bases, leaving 5 bases not matched to a gene.

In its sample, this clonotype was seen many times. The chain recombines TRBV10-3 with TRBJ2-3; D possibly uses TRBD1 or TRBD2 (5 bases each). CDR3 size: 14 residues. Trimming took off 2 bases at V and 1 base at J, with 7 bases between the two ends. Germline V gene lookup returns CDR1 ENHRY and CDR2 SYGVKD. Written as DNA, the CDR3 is TGTGCCATCAGTGAGGAGGGACGCACAGATACGCAGTATTTT. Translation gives CAISEEGRTDTQYF.

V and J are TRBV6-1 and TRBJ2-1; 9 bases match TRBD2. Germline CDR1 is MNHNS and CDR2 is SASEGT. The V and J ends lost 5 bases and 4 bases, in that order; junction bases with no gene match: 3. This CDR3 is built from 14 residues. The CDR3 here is CASSLAGVYNEQFF. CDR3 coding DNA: TGTGCCAGCAGTTTAGCGGGGGTATACAATGAGCAGTTCTTC.

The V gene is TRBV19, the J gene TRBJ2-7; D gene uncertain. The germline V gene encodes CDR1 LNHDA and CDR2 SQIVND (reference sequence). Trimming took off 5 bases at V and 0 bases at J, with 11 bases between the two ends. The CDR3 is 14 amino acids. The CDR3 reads CASSPAGNSYEQYF. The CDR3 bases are TGTGCCAGTAGTCCGGCAGGAAACTCCTACGAGCAGTACTTC.

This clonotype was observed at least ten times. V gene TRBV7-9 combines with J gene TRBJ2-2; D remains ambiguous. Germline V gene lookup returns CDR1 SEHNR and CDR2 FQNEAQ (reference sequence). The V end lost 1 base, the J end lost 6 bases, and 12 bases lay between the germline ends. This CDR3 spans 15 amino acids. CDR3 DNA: TGTGCCAGCAGCTTAGGTCAAACCAACGCCGGGGAGCTGTTTTTT. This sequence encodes CASSLGQTNAGELFF.

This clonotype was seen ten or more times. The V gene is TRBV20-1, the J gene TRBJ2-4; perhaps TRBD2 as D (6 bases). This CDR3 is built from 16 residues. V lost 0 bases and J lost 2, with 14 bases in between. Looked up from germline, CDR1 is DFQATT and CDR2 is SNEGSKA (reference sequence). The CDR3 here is CSARDGRDLTKNIQYF. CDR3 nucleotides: TGCAGTGCTAGAGATGGGCGGGATCTCACCAAAAACATTCAGTACTTC.